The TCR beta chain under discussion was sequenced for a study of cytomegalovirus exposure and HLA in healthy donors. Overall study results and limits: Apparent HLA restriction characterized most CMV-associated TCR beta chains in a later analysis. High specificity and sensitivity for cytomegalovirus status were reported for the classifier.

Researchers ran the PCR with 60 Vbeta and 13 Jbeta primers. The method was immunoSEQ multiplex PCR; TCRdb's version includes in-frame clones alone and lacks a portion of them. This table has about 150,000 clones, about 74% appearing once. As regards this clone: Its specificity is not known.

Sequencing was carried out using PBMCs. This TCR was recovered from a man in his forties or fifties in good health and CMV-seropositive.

The CDR3 DNA reads TGTGCCAGCAGCCTTGACAGGAACTATGGCTACACCTTC. This sequence encodes CASSLDRNYGYTF. This chain connects TRBV5-6 to TRBJ1-2; D possibly corresponds to TRBD1 (6 bases). The ends were cut back, 4 bases at V and 2 bases at J, with 9 bases in the middle. This CDR3 spans 13 amino acids. Per the germline V gene, CDR1 is SGHDT and CDR2 is YYEEEE.